This T cell receptor beta chain was profiled in a study of T cell changes during pregnancy in multiple sclerosis. This clone was seen just once. Only in-frame clones appear in the TCRdb table, and some are missing; sequencing was by immunoSEQ multiplex PCR. The table shows approximately 44,000 clones, with 92% occurring only once. This TCR was sampled from a female donor with multiple sclerosis, enrolled in a pregnancy study. This specimen consisted of CD4+ T cells from peripheral blood mononuclear cells, obtained in the third trimester of pregnancy.

CDR3: CASSVATGNTGELFF. The CDR3 bases are TGTGCCAGCAGCGTAGCTACAGGGAACACCGGGGAGCTGTTTTTT. The V call is TRBV9, the J call TRBJ2-2; tentative D call: TRBD1 (5 bases). This CDR3 spans 15 amino acids. The V gene's germline CDR1 is SGDLS and CDR2 YYNGEE. Trimming stripped 0 bases from V and 1 base from J, with 7 bases between. The full variable domain, completed using reference TRBV9 and TRBJ2-2, is DSGVTQTPKHLITATGQRVTLRCSPRSGDLSVYWYQQSLDQGLQFLIQYYNGEERAKGNILERFSAQQFPDLHSELNLSSLELGDSALYFCASSVATGNTGELFFGEGSRLTVL.